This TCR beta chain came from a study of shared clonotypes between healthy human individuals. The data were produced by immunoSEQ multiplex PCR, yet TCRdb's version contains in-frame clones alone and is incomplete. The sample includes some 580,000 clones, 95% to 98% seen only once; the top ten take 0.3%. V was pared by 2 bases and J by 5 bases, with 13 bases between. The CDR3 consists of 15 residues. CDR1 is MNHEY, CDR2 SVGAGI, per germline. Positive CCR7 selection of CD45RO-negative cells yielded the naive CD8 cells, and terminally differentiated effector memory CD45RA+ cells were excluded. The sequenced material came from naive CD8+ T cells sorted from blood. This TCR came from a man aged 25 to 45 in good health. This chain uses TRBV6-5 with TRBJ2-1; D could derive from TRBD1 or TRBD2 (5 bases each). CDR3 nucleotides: TGTGCCAGCAGTTACGGTGGACTGGGGGACAATGAGCAGTTCTTC. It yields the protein CASSYGGLGDNEQFF.